The table lists the clone carrying this T cell receptor (beta chain) with a count of one. TCRdb keeps only in-frame clones here, not all; method: immunoSEQ multiplex PCR. The sample has some 450,000 clones; about 90% are singletons. This specimen comes from a study of blood T cell repertoires in COVID-19. Study at large: Acute and convalescent COVID-19 samples came from the United States, Italy and Spain.

The ends were cut back, 4 bases at V and 4 bases at J, with 14 bases in the middle. The CDR3 is 15 amino acids. Germline CDR1 reads MGHRA; CDR2 reads YSYEKL. The chain has TRBV4-1 and TRBJ2-1; TRBD1 might be the D (5 bases). The material sequenced was peripheral blood. The TCR sequence derives from a young man with COVID-19, enrolled during active disease. CDR3: CASSPPTQGYNEQFF. The CDR3 DNA follows: TGCGCCAGCAGCCCTCCAACCCAGGGTTACAATGAGCAGTTCTTC.